A selection of T cell receptor beta chains follows, all from one sample in a study of blood T cell repertoires in COVID-19. Measured with immunoSEQ multiplex PCR; TCRdb has only the in-frame clones, and not every one. The sample records about 130,000 clones, around 88% being singletons. Sample: peripheral blood. All receptors come from a man in his fifties or sixties with acute or convalescent COVID-19. CDR3s include the opening cysteine and the closing phenylalanine or tryptophan. A D gene is named only where the DNA matches it firmly. Clone size is not always given. Where it is, it says once, few, many or a class for expanded clones.

d_call,v_call,clone_size,j_call,cdr3_aa,cdr3_nt
TRBD1,TRBV3-1/TRBV3-2,.,TRBJ2-7,CASSQSGTGQDF,TGTGCCAGCAGCCAATCCGGGACAGGACAGGACTTC
TRBD2,TRBV10-1,.,TRBJ2-1,CASSESGLAGEQFF,TGCGCCAGCAGTGAGTCGGGACTAGCCGGGGAGCAGTTCTTC
TRBD1,TRBV28,once,TRBJ1-4,CASRDSREKLFF,TGTGCCAGCCGGGACAGTCGGGAAAAACTGTTTTTT
TRBD1,TRBV5-1,.,TRBJ2-7,CASSPRTGSLYEQYF,TGCGCCAGCAGTCCGCGGACAGGGTCCCTCTACGAGCAGTACTTC
.,TRBV18,.,TRBJ1-2,CASSPIDTSNYGYTF,TGTGCCAGCTCACCAATAGACACTTCTAACTATGGCTACACCTTC
TRBD1,TRBV9,.,TRBJ1-1,CASSANADRDTEAFF,TGTGCCAGCAGCGCCAACGCCGACAGGGACACTGAAGCTTTCTTT
TRBD2,TRBV7-9,once,TRBJ2-7,CASSFSGYVSSSWNEQYF,TGTGCCAGCAGCTTTAGCGGGTATGTCTCGAGCTCCTGGAACGAGCAGTACTTC
.,TRBV28,.,TRBJ1-2,CASSLKAGISYGYTF,TGTGCCAGCAGTTTAAAGGCAGGGATTTCCTATGGCTACACCTTC
TRBD1,TRBV10-1,.,TRBJ1-1,CASSARTGGPEAFF,TGCGCCAGCAGTGCCCGGACAGGGGGCCCTGAAGCTTTCTTT
.,TRBV11-3,.,TRBJ1-5,CASSPPTDQPQHF,TGTGCCAGCAGCCCCCCCACAGATCAGCCCCAGCATTTT
.,TRBV5-5,few,TRBJ2-7,CASSFQAGLSYEQYF,TGTGCCAGCAGCTTTCAGGCAGGTCTTTCCTACGAGCAGTACTTC
.,TRBV5-1,.,TRBJ1-4,CASSSGGKEGVGKLFF,TGCGCCAGCAGCTCGGGGGGTAAAGAAGGAGTTGGAAAACTGTTTTTT
TRBD2,TRBV7-6,.,TRBJ2-3,CASSPVAGGTDTQYF,TGTGCCAGCAGCCCCGTGGCGGGAGGGACAGATACGCAGTATTTT
TRBD1,TRBV2,.,TRBJ2-6,CASRDREYSGANVLTF,TGTGCCAGTCGGGACAGGGAATACTCCGGGGCCAACGTCCTGACTTTC
.,TRBV11-2,.,TRBJ2-1,CASSLDTGNEQFF,TGTGCCAGCAGCTTAGATACGGGGAATGAGCAGTTCTTC
TRBD2,TRBV3-1/TRBV3-2,once,TRBJ2-5,CASSPWTSGGGQETQYF,TGTGCCAGCAGCCCTTGGACTAGCGGGGGGGGACAAGAGACCCAGTACTTC
.,TRBV10-3,once,TRBJ1-3,CASRPGSNLSGNTIYF,TGTGCCTCCCGGCCAGGCAGCAATCTCTCTGGAAACACCATATATTTT
.,TRBV5-6,.,TRBJ1-4,CASSLAVIGNEKLFF,TGTGCCAGCAGCTTGGCCGTGATCGGTAATGAAAAACTGTTTTTT
.,TRBV11-3,.,TRBJ2-2,CASSLVGGSNTGELFF,TGTGCCAGCAGCTTAGTGGGGGGATCGAACACCGGGGAGCTGTTTTTT
.,TRBV7-9,.,TRBJ1-3,CASSLDTSSGNTIYF,TGTGCCAGCAGCTTAGATACCAGCTCTGGAAACACCATATATTTT
.,TRBV6-5,.,TRBJ2-1,CASGTLYNEQFF,TGTGCCAGCGGGACTTTGTACAATGAGCAGTTCTTC
TRBD1,TRBV5-6,.,TRBJ1-2,CASSLAGTAYGYTF,TGTGCCAGCAGCCTTGCGGGGACAGCCTATGGCTACACCTTC
.,TRBV29-1,.,TRBJ1-1,CSVEARRYTEAFF,TGCAGCGTCGAGGCTCGGAGGTACACTGAAGCTTTCTTT
TRBD1,TRBV5-1,.,TRBJ2-4,CASSFTGDKAKNIQYF,TGCGCCAGCAGCTTTACAGGGGACAAAGCCAAAAACATTCAGTACTTC
.,TRBV21-1,.,TRBJ1-1,CASRKNFPPPRQGENTEAFF,TGTGCCAGCAGAAAAAATTTCCCACCCCCCAGACAGGGGGAGAACACTGAAGCTTTCTTT
.,TRBV28,.,TRBJ1-6,CASLGPGTSSPLHF,TGTGCCAGCCTGGGGCCAGGGACAAGTTCACCCCTCCACTTT
TRBD1,TRBV2,.,TRBJ2-5,CASSPQGAGETQYF,TGTGCCAGCAGTCCACAGGGGGCGGGGGAGACCCAGTACTTC
TRBD1,TRBV6-5,.,TRBJ2-4,CASSFSDRKNIQYF,TGTGCCAGCAGTTTCTCGGACAGGAAAAACATTCAGTACTTC
TRBD2,TRBV19,.,TRBJ2-1,CASSRGRVKAGVRYNEQFF,TGTGCCAGTAGTAGGGGCCGCGTGAAAGCGGGAGTACGGTACAATGAGCAGTTCTTC
TRBD1,TRBV7-9,once,TRBJ1-2,CASSPPGTGANYGYTF,TGTGCCAGCAGCCCCCCCGGGACAGGGGCTAACTATGGCTACACCTTC
.,TRBV7-6,.,TRBJ1-4,CASSEVTNEKLFF,TGTGCCAGCAGCGAGGTAACTAATGAAAAACTGTTTTTT
TRBD1,TRBV10-3,.,TRBJ1-1,CANRQGGNTEAFF,TGTGCCAACAGACAGGGGGGGAACACTGAAGCTTTCTTT
TRBD1,TRBV5-8,.,TRBJ1-4,CASRPGTGGLEKLFF,TGTGCCAGCAGGCCAGGGACAGGGGGCCTTGAAAAACTGTTTTTT
TRBD1,TRBV7-8,.,TRBJ1-2,CASSFTGQGARGYTF,TGTGCCAGCAGCTTTACCGGGCAGGGGGCGCGTGGCTACACCTTC
TRBD2,TRBV19,.,TRBJ2-6,CATGRANGANVLTF,TGTGCCACCGGGAGGGCTAATGGGGCCAACGTCCTGACTTTC
.,TRBV30,.,TRBJ1-5,CAWSGAVNQPQHF,TGTGCCTGGAGTGGAGCGGTCAATCAGCCCCAGCATTTT
TRBD1,TRBV2,.,TRBJ1-4,CASTGQGPGKLFF,TGTGCCAGCACGGGACAGGGGCCCGGAAAACTGTTTTTT
.,TRBV6-5,.,TRBJ1-1,CASGSSGTEAFF,TGTGCCAGCGGTAGCAGCGGCACTGAAGCTTTCTTT
TRBD1,TRBV6-1,.,TRBJ1-3,CASSARQGSAGNTIYF,TGTGCCAGCAGTGCGAGACAGGGGTCCGCTGGAAACACCATATATTTT
TRBD2,TRBV11-2,.,TRBJ2-1,CASSLGRLAFSYNEQFF,TGTGCCAGCAGCTTAGGGAGACTAGCGTTTTCCTACAATGAGCAGTTCTTC
TRBD1,TRBV27,.,TRBJ1-6,CASSFTGTGLSPLHF,TGTGCCAGCAGTTTCACCGGGACAGGGCTTTCACCCCTCCACTTT
TRBD1,TRBV2,.,TRBJ2-5,CASSGQGQGGTQYF,TGTGCCAGCAGCGGACAGGGGCAAGGGGGGACCCAGTACTTC
.,TRBV19,.,TRBJ2-5,CASSKSTGFSETQYF,TGTGCCAGTAGTAAAAGCACAGGGTTCTCAGAGACCCAGTACTTC
TRBD1,TRBV30,.,TRBJ1-1,CAWILRGRKTEAFF,TGTGCCTGGATTTTGAGGGGGCGTAAAACTGAAGCTTTCTTT
.,TRBV15,.,TRBJ1-1,CATSRHAGLFTEAFF,TGTGCCACCAGCAGACATGCGGGACTTTTCACTGAAGCTTTCTTT
TRBD1,TRBV10-3,.,TRBJ2-3,CAISMGGQGTDTQYF,TGTGCCATCAGCATGGGGGGACAGGGTACAGATACGCAGTATTTT
TRBD1,TRBV28,.,TRBJ1-5,CASSVSGTGFAGNQPQHF,TGTGCCAGCAGTGTATCCGGGACAGGGTTCGCGGGCAATCAGCCCCAGCATTTT
TRBD2,TRBV18,.,TRBJ2-2,CASSPAGGSGELFF,TGTGCCAGCTCACCAGCCGGGGGGTCCGGGGAGCTGTTTTTT
.,TRBV27,.,TRBJ2-2,CASSLPTGELFF,TGTGCCAGCAGTTTACCAACCGGGGAGCTGTTTTTT
.,TRBV27,.,TRBJ2-1,CASSSLAWYNEQFF,TGTGCCAGCAGTTCACTAGCTTGGTACAATGAGCAGTTCTTC
.,TRBV6-5,.,TRBJ1-5,CASRRVNQPQHF,TGTGCCAGCCGGAGGGTTAATCAGCCCCAGCATTTT
.,TRBV2,.,TRBJ1-6,CASRNTEGGNSPLHF,TGTGCCAGCAGGAATACAGAGGGTGGGAATTCACCCCTCCACTTT
TRBD2,TRBV11-2,.,TRBJ2-7,CASSDRTSVVGYEQYF,TGTGCCAGCAGCGACCGAACTAGCGTCGTCGGGTACGAGCAGTACTTC
TRBD1,TRBV6-5,.,TRBJ2-2,CASSMDRASTGELFF,TGTGCCAGCAGTATGGACAGGGCATCAACCGGGGAGCTGTTTTTT
TRBD1,TRBV18,.,TRBJ2-7,CASSATTTGGFYEQYF,TGTGCCAGCTCAGCAACTACGACAGGGGGCTTCTACGAGCAGTACTTC